Listed below are T cell receptor beta chains from one sample, sequenced in a study of robustness of blood B and T cell sequencing. TCRdb re-analysed the PCR reads in MiXCR, keeping a single row per CDR3 protein. This table has about 2,000 distinct CDR3 sequences, 72% appearing once. The sample taken for sequencing was peripheral blood. The receptors originated from a human donor in good health. Both conserved end residues are part of each CDR3. A D gene is named only where the DNA matches it firmly. Clone size appears in some rows only: once, few, many, or a class for an expanded clone.

v_gene,j_gene,abundance,d_gene,CDR3nt,CDR3aa
TRBV10-3,TRBJ1-2,-,-,TGTGCCATCAGTGAGTCGACTGGGAAGGGTGGCTACACCTTC,CAISESTGKGGYTF
TRBV24-1,TRBJ2-1,-,TRBD2,TGTGCCACCAGTCGAGCGGGGACCTACAATGAGCAGTTCTTC,CATSRAGTYNEQFF
TRBV7-5,TRBJ2-2,-,-,-,CISVSEAPRSLWEGAGTGELFF
TRBV5-4,TRBJ1-1,-,-,TGTGCCAGCAGCTTGGGGGGTATGAACACTGAAGCTTTCTTT,CASSLGGMNTEAFF
TRBV12-3/TRBV12-4,TRBJ1-5,-,-,TGTGCCAGCAGCCCCACCGGGCCCGGGGAGCCCCAGCATTTT,CASSPTGPGEPQHF
TRBV29-1,TRBJ1-2,-,-,TGCAGCGTTGAGCTCCCGGGGTTAGATGGCGGCTACACCTTC,CSVELPGLDGGYTF
TRBV1,TRBJ2-7,-,-,TGCACCAGCAGCCAAGAGACTAGCGGGGCTTGGGAGCAGTACTTC,CTSSQETSGAWEQYF
TRBV2,TRBJ2-4,-,TRBD2,TGTGCCAGCAGAGTCGGGGGGGCCGGAAACATTCAGTACTTC,CASRVGGAGNIQYF
TRBV30,TRBJ1-1,-,-,TGTGCCTGGAGTCTTCAACCGGGGGCTGAAGCTTTCTTT,CAWSLQPGAEAFF
TRBV15,TRBJ1-3,-,-,TGTGCCACCAGCAGAGAGAGGGCAGGGACTGGAAACACCATATATTTT,CATSRERAGTGNTIYF
TRBV29-1,TRBJ2-7,-,TRBD1,TGCAGCGGCATCGGGAAGGGACAGGGGGCGAACGAGCAGTACTTC,CSGIGKGQGANEQYF
TRBV5-1,TRBJ2-7,-,-,TGCGCCAGCAGGAGAGAGGTAACGGGGGCCATTTACGAGCAGTACTTC,CASRREVTGAIYEQYF
TRBV6-1,TRBJ2-3,few,-,TGTGCCAGCAGGTGGACTTACACAGATACGCAGTATTTT,CASRWTYTDTQYF